This T cell receptor (beta chain) was found in a study of control samples from healthy donors and cancer patients. Repertoires were generated with immunoSEQ multiplex PCR, while TCRdb's copy carries only in-frame clones and drops some. The table shows under 150,000 clones, with approximately 89% occurring only once. From germline, CDR1 is LGHDT and CDR2 YNNKEL (reference sequence). With 1 base removed from V and 14 bases from J, the gap between germline ends came to 17 bases. This CDR3 region has 13 residues. Material: blood. The receptor comes from a middle-aged man in good health. The V call is TRBV3-1 (or the pseudogene TRBV3-2), the J call TRBJ1-2, with D perhaps TRBD1 (5 bases). CDR3 residues: CASSQAGTTPLTF. CDR3 DNA sequence: TGTGCCAGCAGCCAAGCGGGGACGACTCCCCTGACCTTC.